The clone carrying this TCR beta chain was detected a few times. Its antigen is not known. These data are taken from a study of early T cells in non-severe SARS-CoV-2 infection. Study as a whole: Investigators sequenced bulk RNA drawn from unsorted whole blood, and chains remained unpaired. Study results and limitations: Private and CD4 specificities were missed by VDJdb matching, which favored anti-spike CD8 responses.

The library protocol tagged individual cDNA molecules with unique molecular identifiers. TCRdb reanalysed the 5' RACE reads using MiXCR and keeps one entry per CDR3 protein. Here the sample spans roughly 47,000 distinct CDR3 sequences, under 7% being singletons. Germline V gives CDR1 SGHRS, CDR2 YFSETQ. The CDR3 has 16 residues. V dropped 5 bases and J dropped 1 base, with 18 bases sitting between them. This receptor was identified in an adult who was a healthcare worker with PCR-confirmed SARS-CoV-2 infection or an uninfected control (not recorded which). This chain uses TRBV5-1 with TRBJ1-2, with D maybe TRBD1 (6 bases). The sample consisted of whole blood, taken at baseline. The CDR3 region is CASRRTEGGFNYGYTF. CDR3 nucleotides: TGCGCCAGCAGAAGGACAGAAGGGGGTTTTAACTATGGCTACACCTTC.